What follows describes a single TCR beta chain. This sample stems from a study of shared clonotypes between healthy human individuals. The CDR3 extends over 14 amino acids. Germline V CDR1 and CDR2: SGHRS, YFSETQ. V dropped 4 bases and J dropped 8; count of bases not matched to a gene: 6. Some clones are missing from TCRdb's copy, which holds only in-frame ones; the method was immunoSEQ multiplex PCR. The repertoire includes 490,000 or so clones, around 78% of them detected once, and around 13% sits in the top ten. V and J are TRBV5-1 and TRBJ2-1, with 10 bases that match TRBD2. The sequence derives from a woman in her forties in good health. Some clones in this sample may be carry-over from other donors' samples. Sequencing was carried out using PBMCs. Here the CDR3 DNA reads TGCGCCAGCAGCGGTCTAGCGGGAGATTATGAGCAGTTCTTC. Protein sequence: CASSGLAGDYEQFF.